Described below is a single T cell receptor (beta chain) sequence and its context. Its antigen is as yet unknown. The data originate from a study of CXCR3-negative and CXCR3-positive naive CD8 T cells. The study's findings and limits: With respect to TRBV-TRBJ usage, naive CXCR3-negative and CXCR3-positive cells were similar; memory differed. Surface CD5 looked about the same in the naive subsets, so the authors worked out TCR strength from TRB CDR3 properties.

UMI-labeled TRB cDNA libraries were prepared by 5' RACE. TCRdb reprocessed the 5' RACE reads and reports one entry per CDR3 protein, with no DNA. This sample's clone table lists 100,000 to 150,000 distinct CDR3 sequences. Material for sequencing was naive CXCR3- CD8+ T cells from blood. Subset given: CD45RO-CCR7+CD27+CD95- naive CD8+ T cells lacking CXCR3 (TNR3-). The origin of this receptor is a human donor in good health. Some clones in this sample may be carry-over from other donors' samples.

CDR3 protein: CSVESPSYNEQFF. This chain connects TRBV29-1 to TRBJ2-1; TCRdb's D call of TRBD1 is untestable without DNA. The CDR3 length is 13 residues. Germline-derived CDR1 and CDR2 are SQVTM and ANQGSEA.